This paragraph reports one TCR beta chain. Its antigen is undetermined. The sample is drawn from a study of CD8+ T cells in alopecia areata. Broader study findings: An increase in clonality over normal scalp was evident in lesional scalp, especially alopecia totalis/universalis.

The CDR3 sequence is 15 residues long. CDR1 and CDR2 (germline): SQVTM, ANQGSEA. Trimming took 5 bases from V and 3 from J; bases not matched to a gene: 7. In each case, RNA was isolated and then reverse transcribed into cDNA as the sequencing template. The repertoire was sequenced with immunoSEQ multiplex PCR; TCRdb's copy has only in-frame clones and lacks some. The sample lists around 130,000 clones; 58% were seen once. The specimen comprised CD4+ T cells sorted from blood, sampled at week 0. The receptor's source is a human donor with alopecia areata. This rearrangement joins TRBV29-1 to TRBJ2-7; 13 bases match TRBD2. CDR3 sequence: CSVRRTSGSSYEQYF. As DNA, the CDR3 is TGCAGCGTTCGTCGGACTAGCGGGAGTAGCTACGAGCAGTACTTC.